The 8 T cell receptor beta chains given below trace back to one sample, sequenced in a study of T cells in women clearing cervical HPV infection. Assay: immunoSEQ multiplex PCR; the TCRdb copy retains only in-frame clones and omits some. This table lists tens of thousands of clones. Material: blood buffy coat. These receptors originate from a woman aged 18 to 75 with a cervical HPV16 infection that either progressed to CIN3+ or cleared (not recorded which).

With regard to this clone: The read halts 3 residues ahead of the CDR3 end, with the missing end drawn from the germline J gene. The chain couples TRBV2 to TRBJ1-4; possibly TRBD1 for D (5 bases). Germline V gives CDR1 SNHLY, CDR2 FYNNEI. The CDR3 totals 14 residues. CDR3 loop: CATRSGAGGSPLFF. CDR3 bases read: TGTGCCACTCGGAGTGGGGCCGGGGGATCACCA.

As to this clone: The read stops 3 residues short of the end of the CDR3; the missing end is completed from the germline J gene. J is TRBJ1-2 and V is TRBV19; possible D gene TRBD1, 6 bases. In germline, CDR1 is LNHDA, CDR2 SQIVND (reference sequence). This CDR3 is built from 13 residues. CDR3 bases read: TGTGCCAGTAACCCAGGACAGAGCTACGAC. This sequence encodes CASNPGQSYD. The complete CDR3 protein is CASNPGQSYDYTF.

As regards this clone: The DNA ends 3 residues before the CDR3 does, and the rest of the CDR3 is filled in from the germline J gene. The rearrangement uses TRBV20-1 and TRBJ1-2; D might be TRBD1 (6 bases). Germline CDR1 DFQATT, CDR2 SNEGSKA (reference sequence). The CDR3 runs 14 residues. V was pared by 0 bases and J by 2 bases, with 10 bases between. The CDR3 is CSAREQGTNYGYTF. The covered CDR3 bases are TGCAGTGCTAGAGAACAGGGAACCAACTATGGC.

Worth noting for this clone: The read finishes 3 residues shy of the CDR3 end, and the germline J gene is used to complete it. V and J are TRBV19 and TRBJ2-7, with 9 positions matching TRBD1. J was trimmed by 3 bases and V by 4 bases; bases with no gene match: 10. Germline V CDR1 and CDR2: LNHDA, SQIVND (reference sequence). The CDR3 loop spans 16 amino acids. CDR3 DNA (partial): TGTGCCAGTAGTACTTCATGGGGACAGGGATACTACGAG. This encodes CASSTSWGQGYYE. The full CDR3 is CASSTSWGQGYYEQYF.

Of note for this clone: The read gets to within 3 residues of the CDR3 end, and the germline J gene fills in the rest. V usage is TRBV5-1 and J usage is TRBJ1-1, with a weak D call TRBD1 (6 bases). The CDR3 has 14 residues. Trimming stripped 4 bases from V and 0 bases from J, with 10 bases between. Germline values: CDR1 SGHRS, CDR2 YFSETQ. The CDR3 region is CASSGTRVNTEAFF. The DNA read from the CDR3 is TGCGCCAGCAGCGGGACAAGGGTGAACACTGAA.

In regard to this clone: Sequencing ends 3 residues short of the CDR3 end; the germline J gene provides the rest. The chain uses TRBV11-1 and TRBJ1-4, with TRBD1 matching 7 bases. Germline lookup yields CDR1 SGHAT and CDR2 FQDESV (reference sequence). The CDR3 is made up of 15 amino acids. Incomplete CDR3 DNA: TGTGCCAGCAGCCCGGGACAGTACTATAATTCACCA. Its translation: CASSPGQYYNSP. The complete CDR3 sequence is CASSPGQYYNSPLFF.

A remark on this clone: The sequence runs out 3 residues before the end of the CDR3; the remainder is reconstructed from the germline J gene. This rearrangement joins TRBV29-1 to TRBJ2-7, with 7 bases fitting TRBD1. Germline trimming cut 6 bases from V and 0 bases from J; bases unmatched to any gene: 8. Per the germline V gene, CDR1 is SQVTM and CDR2 is ANQGSEA. The CDR3 has 14 amino acids. Partial CDR3 DNA: TGCAGCGTGTTAGGGACAGATAACTCCTACGAG. It translates to CSVLGTDNSYE. The full CDR3 sequence reads CSVLGTDNSYEQYF.

For this clone: The read ends 3 residues early relative to the CDR3; the germline J gene fills the gap. The chain employs TRBV28 and TRBJ1-4; 7 nucleotides match TRBD1. Germline V gene data show CDR1 as MDHEN and CDR2 as SYDVKM. V lost 5 bases to trimming and J lost 7 bases; unmatched junction nucleotides: 10. The CDR3 is 15 amino acids. CDR3 sequence reads: CASSPHLTGSEKLFF. The sequenced CDR3 bases are TGTGCCAGCAGTCCACACCTGACAGGGAGTGAAAAA.